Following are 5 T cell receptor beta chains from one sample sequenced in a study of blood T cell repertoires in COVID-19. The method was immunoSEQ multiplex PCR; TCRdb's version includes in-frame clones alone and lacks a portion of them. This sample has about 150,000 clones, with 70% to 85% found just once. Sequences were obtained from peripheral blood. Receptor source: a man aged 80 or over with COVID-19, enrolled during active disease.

The chain's CDR3 is CASSPSQGREAFF. In DNA, the CDR3 is TGTGCCAGCAGCCCCTCCCAGGGTCGGGAAGCTTTCTTT. J is TRBJ1-1 and V is TRBV11-2, with a tentative D call TRBD1 (5 bases). This CDR3 contains 13 residues. CDR1 and CDR2 from the germline V gene are SGHAT and FQNNGV. V gave up 5 bases and J gave up 8 bases, with 15 bases separating them. Using reference TRBV11-2 and TRBJ1-1 for the parts outside the CDR3, the full variable domain is EAGVAQSPRYKIIEKRQSVAFWCNPISGHATLYWYQQILGQGPKLLIQFQNNGVVDDSQLPKDRFSAERLKGVDSTLKIQPAKLEDSAVYLCASSPSQGREAFFGQGTRLTVV.

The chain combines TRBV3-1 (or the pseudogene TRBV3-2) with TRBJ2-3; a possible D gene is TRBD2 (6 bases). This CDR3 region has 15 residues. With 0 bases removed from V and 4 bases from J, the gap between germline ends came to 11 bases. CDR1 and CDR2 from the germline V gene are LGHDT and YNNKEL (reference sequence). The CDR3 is CASSQDRGAPDTQYF. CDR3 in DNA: TGTGCCAGCAGCCAAGATCGCGGGGCCCCAGATACGCAGTATTTT.

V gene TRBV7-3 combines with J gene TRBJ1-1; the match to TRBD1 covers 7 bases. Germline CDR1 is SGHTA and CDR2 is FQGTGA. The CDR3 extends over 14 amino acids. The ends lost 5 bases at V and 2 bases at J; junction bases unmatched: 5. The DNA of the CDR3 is TGTGCCAGCAGCCCGACAGGGTTCAACACTGAAGCTTTCTTT. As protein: CASSPTGFNTEAFF.

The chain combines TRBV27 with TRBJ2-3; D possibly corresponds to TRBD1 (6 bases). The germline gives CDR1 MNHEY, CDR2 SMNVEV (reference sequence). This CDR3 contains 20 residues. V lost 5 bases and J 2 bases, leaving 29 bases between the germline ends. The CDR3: CASSPRLWTVDDPFTDTQYF. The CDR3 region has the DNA TGTGCCAGCAGTCCGCGCCTGTGGACAGTTGATGACCCCTTCACAGATACGCAGTATTTT.

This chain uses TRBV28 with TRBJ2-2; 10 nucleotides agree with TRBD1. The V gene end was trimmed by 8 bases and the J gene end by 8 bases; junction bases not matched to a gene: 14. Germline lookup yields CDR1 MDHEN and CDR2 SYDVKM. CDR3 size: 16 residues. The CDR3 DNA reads TGTGCCAGCGGACAGGGGGATGGTAGCGGCCCGGGGGAGCTGTTTTTT. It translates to CASGQGDGSGPGELFF.